These 14 T cell receptor beta chains were all obtained from the same sample, sequenced in a study of cytomegalovirus exposure and HLA in healthy donors. The primer mix had 60 Vbeta and 13 Jbeta primers. TCRdb keeps only in-frame clones here, not all; method: immunoSEQ multiplex PCR. The sample records 110,000 or so clones, 70% to 80% being singletons. Sequenced sample: PBMCs. These receptor sequences come from a woman between 40 and 55 years old in good health and CMV-seropositive.

The chain joins TRBV4-1 to TRBJ1-2; the match to TRBD1 covers 11 bases. Trimming took 1 base from V and 4 from J; bases not matched to a gene: 2. Germline CDR1 and CDR2: MGHRA and YSYEKL. This CDR3 has 15 amino acids. The CDR3 region is CASSQGDRGAYGYTF. CDR3 coding DNA: TGCGCCAGCAGCCAAGGGGACAGGGGGGCCTATGGCTACACCTTC.

The CDR3 DNA sequence: TGTGCCAGTCGGAATGGGGGAGGTGGAGAGACCCAGTACTTC. Amino acids: CASRNGGGGETQYF. The chain carries TRBV19 and TRBJ2-5, with D possibly TRBD2 on 6 matching bases. From germline, CDR1 is LNHDA and CDR2 SQIVND (reference sequence). The CDR3 is made up of 14 amino acids. V was clipped by 8 bases and J by 4 bases, with 17 bases between them.

The gene calls are TRBV7-2 and TRBJ2-2, with TRBD2 matching 7 bases. Trimming cost V 5 bases and J 6 bases; bases outside gene matches: 3. Germline assignment: CDR1 SGHTA and CDR2 FQGNSA. The CDR3 is made up of 13 amino acids. This CDR3 is CASSRLAAGELFF. The CDR3 coding sequence is TGTGCCAGCAGCCGACTAGCTGCCGGGGAGCTGTTTTTT.

As DNA, the CDR3 is TGTGCCAGCTCACCACCCGGCCTAGCTGGCGAGCAGTACTTC. It specifies CASSPPGLAGEQYF. V gene TRBV18 combines with J gene TRBJ2-7, with D maybe TRBD2 (5 bases). CDR3 length: 14 amino acids. V lost 0 bases and J lost 6, with 12 bases in between. Per germline, CDR1 KGHSH and CDR2 LQKENI. The full variable domain, completed using reference TRBV18 and TRBJ2-7, is NAGVMQNPRHLVRRRGQEARLRCSPMKGHSHVYWYRQLPEEGLKFMVYLQKENIIDESGMPKERFSAEFPKEGPSILRIQQVVRGDSAAYFCASSPPGLAGEQYFGPGTRLTVT.

The chain is built from TRBV6-4 and TRBJ1-1, with D maybe TRBD1 (6 bases). The germline CDR1 and CDR2 sequences are MRHNA and SNTAGT. The CDR3 contains 13 residues. Trimming stripped 0 bases from V and 4 bases from J, with 6 bases between. CDR3 protein: CASSDSDSTEAFF. In nucleotides, the CDR3 is TGTGCCAGCAGTGACTCGGACAGCACTGAAGCTTTCTTT.

This clone showed up just a few times. The chain has TRBV2 and TRBJ1-3; weak D call: TRBD1 (5 bases). This CDR3 spans 15 amino acids. V lost 4 bases, J lost 2 bases, and 12 bases lay in between. Germline assignment: CDR1 SNHLY and CDR2 FYNNEI. The CDR3 nucleotides read TGTGCCAGCAGTGGCGCAGGGCGAGCTGGAAACACCATATATTTT. Translating gives CASSGAGRAGNTIYF.

J is TRBJ2-2 and V is TRBV6-5; D is undetermined. The ends were cut back, 4 bases at V and 0 bases at J, with 12 bases in the middle. From germline, CDR1 is MNHEY and CDR2 SVGAGI. This CDR3 region has 16 residues. CDR3 sequence reads: CASSFSLATNTGELFF. In DNA, the CDR3 is TGTGCCAGCAGTTTTAGCCTGGCTACGAACACCGGGGAGCTGTTTTTT.

This chain uses TRBV18 with TRBJ1-4, with 8 bases identical to TRBD1. The CDR3 has 15 residues. V shed 5 bases, J shed 5 bases, and the junction held 7 bases outside the gene matches. Germline CDR1 is KGHSH and CDR2 is LQKENI. CDR3 coding DNA: TGTGCCAGCTCAGAAATGACAGGGGAGAATGAAAAACTGTTTTTT. Translating it yields CASSEMTGENEKLFF.

This sequence joins TRBV19 and TRBJ1-1; D unclear. Germline V lookup: CDR1 LNHDA, CDR2 SQIVND (reference sequence). There are 13 residues in the CDR3. Between the trimmed V and J ends, which lost 1 base and 10 bases, there was a span of 13 bases. The CDR3 loop is CASSIGARVGAFF. For the CDR3, the DNA is TGTGCCAGTAGTATAGGTGCCCGGGTTGGAGCTTTCTTT. Supplemented by reference TRBV19 and TRBJ1-1, the full variable domain reads DGGITQSPKYLFRKEGQNVTLSCEQNLNHDAMYWYRQDPGQGLRLIYYSQIVNDFQKGDIAEGYSVSREKKESFPLTVTSAQKNPTAFYLCASSIGARVGAFFGQGTRLTVV.

The gene calls are TRBV7-2 and TRBJ1-2; no definite D call. The CDR3 covers 14 residues. Germline loops: CDR1 SGHTA, CDR2 FQGNSA. The V end lost 1 base, the J end lost 7 bases, and 13 bases lay between the germline ends. CDR3 residues: CASSLGGGGGGYTF. The CDR3 coding sequence is TGTGCCAGCAGCTTAGGAGGAGGCGGAGGTGGCTACACCTTC.

CDR3 region: CASSLQGLGNEQFF. The CDR3, as DNA: TGTGCCAGCAGCTTACAGGGTCTCGGCAATGAGCAGTTCTTC. The chain links TRBV7-3 to TRBJ2-1; TRBD1 is a possible D gene (5 bases). V was trimmed by 2 bases and J by 6 bases, leaving 11 bases between them. In germline, CDR1 is SGHTA, CDR2 FQGTGA. The CDR3 runs to 14 residues.

The chain is built from TRBV27 and TRBJ2-1; D not resolved. The CDR3 is made up of 16 amino acids. The V end lost 0 bases, the J end lost 4 bases, and 13 bases lay between the germline ends. Germline V gives CDR1 MNHEY, CDR2 SMNVEV (reference sequence). CDR3 amino acids: CASSLSLSPSYNEQFF. DNA for the CDR3: TGTGCCAGCAGTTTATCTCTGTCCCCTTCGTACAATGAGCAGTTCTTC.

The chain has TRBV6-1 and TRBJ2-2; 7 nucleotides agree with TRBD2. With 10 bases clipped from V and 8 bases from J, the junction kept 13 bases outside the gene matches. This CDR3 spans 14 amino acids. Germline values: CDR1 MNHNS, CDR2 SASEGT. DNA for the CDR3: TGTGCCATCTCATCTAGCGGAGCCTTGGGGGAGCTGTTTTTT. Encoded protein: CAISSSGALGELFF.

The V call is TRBV13, the J call TRBJ2-2, with 8 bases aligning to TRBD1. J was trimmed by 0 bases and V by 4 bases; bases with no gene match: 4. Germline V gene data show CDR1 as PRHDT and CDR2 as FYEKMQ (reference sequence). The CDR3 covers 16 residues. The CDR3 region has the DNA TGTGCCAGCAGCTCTGGGGACAGGTCGAACACCGGGGAGCTGTTTTTT. It encodes CASSSGDRSNTGELFF.